The entry below gives a single T cell receptor beta chain sequence along with its context. Its antigen is currently unknown. TCRdb's table, derived via immunoSEQ multiplex PCR, lists solely in-frame clones and lacks some. The sample lists 300,000 to 350,000 clones, 86% occurring once. This sample stems from a study of Ad26.COV2.S vaccination and SARS-CoV-2 variants. The germline V gene encodes CDR1 LGHDT and CDR2 YNNKEL (reference sequence). The CDR3 spans 15 residues. V lost 3 bases and J lost 3, with 15 bases in between. Treatment specified: roughly 20 received Ad26.COV2.S at low or high dose, single or two shots; about 5 received placebo; per-sample allocation not given. Material that was analyzed had been drawn on day 63 after the first vaccine or placebo injection. Study-level results: It was found that vaccine and placebo recipients had similar non-spike TCR breadth.

The receptor comes from a person aged 18-60 years who received the Ad26.COV2.S COVID-19 vaccine or a placebo. The rearrangement links TRBV3-1 (or the pseudogene TRBV3-2) to TRBJ2-7, with a weak D call TRBD1 (5 bases). Sample: peripheral blood, taken in a trial of Ad26.COV2.S vaccine versus placebo. CDR3 amino acids: CASSHLGVGNYEQYF. CDR3 DNA: TGTGCCAGCAGCCACCTAGGGGTGGGGAACTACGAGCAGTACTTC.